This T cell receptor (delta chain) was identified during a study of Vδ1+ human thymocytes. Study observations and caveats: Highly polyclonal TRG and TRD repertoires with Gaussian CDR3 length distributions appeared in thymus.

Of note for this clone: Its antigen is still unknown.

Extracted RNA was reverse transcribed into cDNA. Multiplex PCR used pooled V-gene forward primers and a constant-region reverse primer to amplify CDR3s. TCRdb re-called the multiplex PCR reads with CATT. The repertoire holds around 56,000 delta-chain clones, with less than 15% as singletons. This CDR3 has 19 residues. Per germline, CDR1 TSWWSYY and CDR2 QGS. Trimming cost V 2 bases and J 0 bases, with 22 bases left between them. The specimen was Vdelta1+ gamma-delta thymocytes from the thymus. Subset indicated: FACS-sorted CD3+ TCRalphabeta- TCRVdelta1+ TCRVdelta2- thymocytes. This rearrangement joins TRDV1 to TRDJ1; tentative D call: TRDD3 (5 bases). This sequence originates from a girl less than two years old who had congenital heart surgery. This chain's CDR3 is CALGETSGTRSLYTDKLIF. CDR3 sequence (DNA): TGTGCTCTTGGGGAAACGTCTGGGACCCGAAGCCTGTACACCGATAAACTCATCTTT.